A single sample is the source of the 13 T cell receptor beta chains below, sequenced in a study of technical replicates of blood from a handful of donors. Produced via immunoSEQ multiplex PCR; TCRdb's table is partial and in-frame only. The top ten hold approximately 5% of the sample, which has about 80,000 clones, 80% to 90% seen once. Sequencing used PBMCs. All receptors derive from a human donor in good health. Some clones in this sample may be carry-over from other donors' samples.

The CDR3 loop is CASSQGQVPNQPQHF. DNA of the CDR3: TGTGCCAGCTCCCAGGGGCAGGTCCCTAATCAGCCCCAGCATTTT. The chain employs TRBV18 and TRBJ1-5; weak D call: TRBD1 (6 bases). There are 15 residues in the CDR3. V was clipped by 6 bases and J by 4 bases, with 16 bases between them. Looked up from germline, CDR1 is KGHSH and CDR2 is LQKENI.

The V call is TRBV30, the J call TRBJ1-1; the D gene is possibly TRBD1 (5 bases). Germline V gene data show CDR1 as GTSNPN and CDR2 as SVGIG (reference sequence). CDR3 length: 13 amino acids. The germline V and J ends were trimmed by 0 bases and 8 bases, with 13 bases remaining between them. The CDR3 sequence: CAWSVGGIGEAFF. Written as DNA, the CDR3 is TGTGCCTGGAGTGTCGGGGGGATAGGGGAAGCTTTCTTT.

The gene calls are TRBV30 and TRBJ2-2, with 7 bases lining up with TRBD2. CDR3 size: 16 residues. The V gene end was trimmed by 5 bases and the J gene end by 3 bases; junction bases not matched to a gene: 12. Germline assignment: CDR1 GTSNPN and CDR2 SVGIG (reference sequence). The CDR3 sequence is CAWVSKWGRDTGELFF. DNA of the CDR3: TGTGCCTGGGTTTCTAAGTGGGGGAGGGACACCGGGGAGCTGTTTTTT.

This clone was detected once. The genes are TRBV25-1 and TRBJ1-5; D is possibly TRBD1 (6 bases). Trimming cost V 8 bases and J 6 bases, with 14 bases left between them. The CDR3 runs 13 residues. Germline V gene lookup returns CDR1 MGHDK and CDR2 SYGVNS. The CDR3 nucleotides read TGTGCCAGCTCCAAGGGGGGGATTCAGCCCCAGCATTTT. As protein: CASSKGGIQPQHF.

The chain combines TRBV7-9 with TRBJ1-5; 8 bases match TRBD1. The germline V gene encodes CDR1 SEHNR and CDR2 FQNEAQ (reference sequence). Losses at the gene ends were 4 bases for V and 0 bases for J; bases not matched to a gene: 5. The CDR3 extends over 16 amino acids. In DNA, the CDR3 is TGTGCCAGCAGCTCAGGGGGCCCGGATAGCAATCAGCCCCAGCATTTT. It specifies CASSSGGPDSNQPQHF.

V usage is TRBV4-3 and J usage is TRBJ2-7; 11 positions agree with TRBD2. J gave up 0 bases and V 4 bases, and 11 bases lay outside the gene matches. The CDR3 covers 18 residues. CDR1 and CDR2 from the germline V gene are LGHNA and YSLEER. Here the CDR3 DNA reads TGCGCCAGCAGCCCGACAACCCGACTAGCGGGGAGCTCCTACGAGCAGTACTTC. This gives the protein CASSPTTRLAGSSYEQYF.

This clone was observed a handful of times. The chain combines TRBV4-1 with TRBJ2-7, with TRBD2 matching over 11 bases. Germline V gene sequence: CDR1 MGHRA, CDR2 YSYEKL. Trimming cost V 0 bases and J 3 bases; bases outside gene matches: 10. This CDR3 spans 18 amino acids. The DNA for the CDR3 is TGCGCCAGCAGCCAAGATCTTTTCGGGCTAGCGGGGGGCTACGAGCAGTACTTC. Protein sequence: CASSQDLFGLAGGYEQYF.

V is TRBV7-8 and J is TRBJ1-2, with 10 bases fitting TRBD1. Germline V lookup: CDR1 SGHVS, CDR2 FQNEAQ. With 4 bases clipped from V and 3 bases from J, the junction kept 8 bases outside the gene matches. CDR3 size: 16 residues. The CDR3 DNA reads as TGTGCCAGCAGCTATTGGGTTGGACAGGGGGACTATGGCTACACCTTC. It specifies CASSYWVGQGDYGYTF.

The chain links TRBV23-1 to TRBJ1-1; possible D gene TRBD1, 5 bases. TRBV23-1 belongs to the ORF category, with a function that is uncertain. Trimming removed 1 base from V and 1 base from J, with 13 bases in between. This CDR3 spans 16 amino acids. This CDR3 is CASSQFPGTENTEAFF. DNA of the CDR3: TGCGCCAGCAGTCAATTCCCTGGGACTGAGAACACTGAAGCTTTCTTT.

The CDR3 here is CASSFPGTGIGYTF. The CDR3 DNA follows: TGTGCCAGCAGCTTTCCAGGGACAGGCATTGGCTACACCTTC. The chain links TRBV7-2 to TRBJ1-2, with 8 bases lining up with TRBD1. The CDR3 runs to 14 residues. Germline lookup yields CDR1 SGHTA and CDR2 FQGNSA. Trimming at V came to 3 bases and at J to 7 bases, leaving 7 bases not matched to a gene.

This clone was observed once. The chain employs TRBV30 and TRBJ2-3; 7 bases line up with TRBD1. The CDR3 is 15 amino acids. Germline loops: CDR1 GTSNPN, CDR2 SVGIG (reference sequence). V lost 2 bases to trimming and J lost 0 bases; unmatched junction nucleotides: 5. This CDR3 reads CAWSIGQASTDTQYF. The CDR3 nucleotides are TGTGCCTGGAGTATAGGACAGGCGAGCACAGATACGCAGTATTTT.

There are a few counts of this clone. V and J are TRBV15 and TRBJ2-7; TRBD2 aligns across 7 bases. Germline V gene data show CDR1 as LNHNV and CDR2 as YYDKDF (reference sequence). Trimming removed 0 bases from V and 0 bases from J; junction bases left unmatched: 2. There are 15 residues in the CDR3. The CDR3 DNA sequence: TGTGCCACCAGCAGAGAGGGGGGGAGCTCCTACGAGCAGTACTTC. Translating gives CATSREGGSSYEQYF.

The CDR3 region is CAWSVGGNTEAFF. The CDR3 DNA reads as TGTGCCTGGAGTGTAGGGGGGAACACTGAAGCTTTCTTT. The V and J genes are TRBV30 and TRBJ1-1; maybe TRBD1 (6 bases). With 0 bases removed from V and 1 base from J, the gap between germline ends came to 6 bases. The germline V gene encodes CDR1 GTSNPN and CDR2 SVGIG (reference sequence). This CDR3 is built from 13 residues.